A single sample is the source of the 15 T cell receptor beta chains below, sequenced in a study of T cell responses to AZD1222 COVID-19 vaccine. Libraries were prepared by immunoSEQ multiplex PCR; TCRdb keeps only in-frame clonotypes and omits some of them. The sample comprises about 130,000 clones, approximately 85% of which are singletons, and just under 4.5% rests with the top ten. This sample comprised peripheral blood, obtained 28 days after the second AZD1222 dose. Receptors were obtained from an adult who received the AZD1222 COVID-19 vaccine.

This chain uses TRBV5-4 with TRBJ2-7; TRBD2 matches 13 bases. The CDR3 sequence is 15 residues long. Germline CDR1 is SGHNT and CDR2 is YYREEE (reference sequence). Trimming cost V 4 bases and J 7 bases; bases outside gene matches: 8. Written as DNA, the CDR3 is TGTGCCAGCAGCCCCGGACTAGCGGGGGTAGGGGAGCAGTACTTC. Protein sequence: CASSPGLAGVGEQYF.

The CDR3, as DNA: TGTGCCAGTGGATCAGGGTTCTCTGGGGCCAACGTCCTGACTTTC. Amino acids: CASGSGFSGANVLTF. The V and J genes are TRBV9 and TRBJ2-6; a weak D match, TRBD1 (5 bases). Trimming pared 8 bases from V and 0 bases from J, leaving 12 bases between. Per germline, CDR1 SGDLS and CDR2 YYNGEE. The CDR3 is 15 amino acids.

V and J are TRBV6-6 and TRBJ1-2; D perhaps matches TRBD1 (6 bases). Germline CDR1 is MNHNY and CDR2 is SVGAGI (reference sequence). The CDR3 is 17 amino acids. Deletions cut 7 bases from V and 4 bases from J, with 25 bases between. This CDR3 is CASTLSPSRQAAYGYTF. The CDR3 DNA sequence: TGTGCCAGCACTCTATCCCCCTCGCGACAGGCGGCCTATGGCTACACCTTC.

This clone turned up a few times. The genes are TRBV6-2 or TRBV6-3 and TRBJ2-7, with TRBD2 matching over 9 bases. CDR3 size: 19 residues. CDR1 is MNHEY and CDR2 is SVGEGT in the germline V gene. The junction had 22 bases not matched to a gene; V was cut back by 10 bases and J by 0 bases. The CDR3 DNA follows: TGTGCCACCACCTACTCGGTTGCTAGCGGGACAACGAGCTCCTACGAGCAGTACTTC. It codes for CATTYSVASGTTSSYEQYF.

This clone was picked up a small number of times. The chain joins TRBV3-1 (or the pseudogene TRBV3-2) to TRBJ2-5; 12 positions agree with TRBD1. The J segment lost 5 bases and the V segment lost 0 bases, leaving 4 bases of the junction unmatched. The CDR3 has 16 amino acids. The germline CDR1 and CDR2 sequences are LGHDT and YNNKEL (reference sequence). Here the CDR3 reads CASSQDLGQGAETQYF. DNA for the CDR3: TGTGCCAGCAGCCAAGATTTGGGACAGGGGGCGGAGACCCAGTACTTC.

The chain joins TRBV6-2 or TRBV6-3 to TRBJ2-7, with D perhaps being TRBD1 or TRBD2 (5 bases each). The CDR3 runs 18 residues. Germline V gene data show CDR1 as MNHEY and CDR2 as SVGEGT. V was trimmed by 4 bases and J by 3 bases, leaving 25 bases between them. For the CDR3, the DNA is TGTGCCAGCAGTTTACCCCCTGCTGAGGGCAGGGTCGGCTACGAGCAGTACTTC. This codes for CASSLPPAEGRVGYEQYF.

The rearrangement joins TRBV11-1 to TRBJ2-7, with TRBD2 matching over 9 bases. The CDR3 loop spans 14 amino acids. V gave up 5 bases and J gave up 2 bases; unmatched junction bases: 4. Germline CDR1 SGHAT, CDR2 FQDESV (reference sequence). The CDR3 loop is CASSTSGPPYEQYF. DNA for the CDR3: TGTGCCAGCAGCACTAGCGGGCCCCCCTACGAGCAGTACTTC.

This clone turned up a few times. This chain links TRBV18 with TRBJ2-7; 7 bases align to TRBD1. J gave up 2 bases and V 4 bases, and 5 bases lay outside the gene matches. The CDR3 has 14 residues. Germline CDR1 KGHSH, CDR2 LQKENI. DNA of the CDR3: TGTGCCAGCTCACGACCGGGACAGACCTACGAGCAGTACTTC. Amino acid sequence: CASSRPGQTYEQYF.

This chain's CDR3 is CASSLVFLLAGTDTQYF. The CDR3 DNA is TGTGCCAGCAGCTTAGTATTCCTACTAGCGGGGACAGATACGCAGTATTTT. The V gene is TRBV7-2, the J gene TRBJ2-3, with TRBD2 matching over 10 bases. Trimming cost V 1 base and J 3 bases; bases outside gene matches: 7. Germline-derived CDR1 and CDR2 are SGHTA and FQGNSA. This CDR3 has 17 amino acids.

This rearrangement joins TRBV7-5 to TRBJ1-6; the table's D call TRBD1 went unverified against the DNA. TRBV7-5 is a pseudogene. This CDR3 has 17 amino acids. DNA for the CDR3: TGTGTCAGAAGCTCTACCCCTTTGACAGTTGGTAATTCACCCCTCCACTTT. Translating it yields CVRSSTPLTVGNSPLHF.

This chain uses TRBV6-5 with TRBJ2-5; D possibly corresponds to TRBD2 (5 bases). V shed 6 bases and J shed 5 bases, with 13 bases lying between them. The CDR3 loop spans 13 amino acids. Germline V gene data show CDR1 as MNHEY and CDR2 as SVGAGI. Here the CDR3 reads CASRRGRIETQYF. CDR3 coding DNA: TGTGCCAGCAGGAGAGGGCGGATTGAGACCCAGTACTTC.

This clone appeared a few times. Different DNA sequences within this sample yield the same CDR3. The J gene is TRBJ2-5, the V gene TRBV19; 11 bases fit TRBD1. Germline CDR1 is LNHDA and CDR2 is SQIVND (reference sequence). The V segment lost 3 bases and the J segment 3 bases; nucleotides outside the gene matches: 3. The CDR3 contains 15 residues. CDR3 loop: CASSILGQGEETQYF. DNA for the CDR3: TGTGCCAGTAGTATTCTGGGACAGGGGGAAGAGACCCAGTACTTC.

CDR3 protein: CASSLDGAAQETQYF. The CDR3 bases are TGTGCCAGCAGCTTAGATGGGGCAGCCCAAGAGACCCAGTACTTC. The chain combines TRBV11-2 with TRBJ2-5, with a tentative D call TRBD1 (5 bases). The CDR3 is 15 residues long. CDR1 is SGHAT and CDR2 is FQNNGV in the germline V gene. V was pared by 0 bases and J by 1 base, with 9 bases between. Looking up the rest from reference TRBV11-2 and TRBJ2-5 gives the full variable domain: EAGVAQSPRYKIIEKRQSVAFWCNPISGHATLYWYQQILGQGPKLLIQFQNNGVVDDSQLPKDRFSAERLKGVDSTLKIQPAKLEDSAVYLCASSLDGAAQETQYFGPGTRLLVL.

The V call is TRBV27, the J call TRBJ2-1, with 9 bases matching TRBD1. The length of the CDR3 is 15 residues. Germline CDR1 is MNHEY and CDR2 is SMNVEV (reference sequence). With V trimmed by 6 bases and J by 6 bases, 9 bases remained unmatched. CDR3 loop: CASSKGSGQGNEQFF. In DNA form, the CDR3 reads TGTGCCAGCAGCAAGGGTTCGGGACAGGGCAATGAGCAGTTCTTC.

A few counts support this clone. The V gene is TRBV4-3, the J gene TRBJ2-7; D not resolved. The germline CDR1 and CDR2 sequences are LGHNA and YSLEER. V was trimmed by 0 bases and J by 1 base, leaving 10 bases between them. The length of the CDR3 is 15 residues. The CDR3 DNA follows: TGCGCCAGCAGCCAAGATTACCGGCCGTCCTACGAGCAGTACTTC. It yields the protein CASSQDYRPSYEQYF.